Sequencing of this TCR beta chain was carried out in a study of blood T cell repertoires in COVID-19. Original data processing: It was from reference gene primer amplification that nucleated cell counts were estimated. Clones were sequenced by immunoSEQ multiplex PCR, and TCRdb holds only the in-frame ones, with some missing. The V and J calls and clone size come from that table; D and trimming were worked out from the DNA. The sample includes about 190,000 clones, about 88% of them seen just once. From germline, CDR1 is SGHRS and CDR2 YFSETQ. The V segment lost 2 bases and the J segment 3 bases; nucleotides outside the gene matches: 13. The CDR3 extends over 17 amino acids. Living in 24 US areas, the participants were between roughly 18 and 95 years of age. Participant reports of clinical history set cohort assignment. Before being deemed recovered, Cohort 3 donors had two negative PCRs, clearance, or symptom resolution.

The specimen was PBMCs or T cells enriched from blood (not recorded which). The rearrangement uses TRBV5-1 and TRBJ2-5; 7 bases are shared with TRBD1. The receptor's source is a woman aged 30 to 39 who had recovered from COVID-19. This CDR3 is CASSFQFGTDTKETQYF. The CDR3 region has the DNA TGCGCCAGCAGCTTCCAGTTCGGGACAGATACCAAAGAGACCCAGTACTTC.